This record covers a single T cell receptor (beta chain). The antigen is unknown. The repertoire was sequenced with immunoSEQ multiplex PCR; TCRdb's copy has only in-frame clones and lacks some. The sample holds about 190,000 clones, about 80% seen once. The donors were members of the validation cohort, which comprised 90 to 150 subjects and was separate from the first cohort of some 680 subjects. The sample comes from a study of cytomegalovirus exposure and HLA in healthy donors. Notes on the study in general: The study flagged some 170 TCR beta chains as cytomegalovirus-associated. In the 120 or so validation repertoires, approximately 94% of cluster scores exceeded 0, per a later analysis. In vitro data verified three CMV-associated chains as specific for CMV antigens.

Germline-derived CDR1 and CDR2 are MNHEY and SMNVEV (reference sequence). The CDR3 loop spans 15 amino acids. Trimming stripped 3 bases from V and 3 bases from J, with 14 bases between. This TCR was sampled from a young man in good health and CMV-seropositive. This chain connects TRBV27 to TRBJ1-2; D call uncertain. The source material was PBMCs. In DNA form, the CDR3 reads TGTGCCAGCAGTTTGTTGGGTCACAGTGACTATGGCTACACCTTC. It specifies CASSLLGHSDYGYTF.